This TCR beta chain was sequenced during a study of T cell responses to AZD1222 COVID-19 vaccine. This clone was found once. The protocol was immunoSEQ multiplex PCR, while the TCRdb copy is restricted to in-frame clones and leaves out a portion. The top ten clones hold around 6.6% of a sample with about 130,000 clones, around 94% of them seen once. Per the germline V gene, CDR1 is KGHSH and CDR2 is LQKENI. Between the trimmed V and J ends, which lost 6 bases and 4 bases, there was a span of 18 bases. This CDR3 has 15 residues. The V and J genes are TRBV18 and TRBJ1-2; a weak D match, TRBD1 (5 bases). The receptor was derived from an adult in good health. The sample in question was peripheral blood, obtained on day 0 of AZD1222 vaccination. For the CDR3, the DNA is TGTGCCAGCTCGGGGGAGGGCCGGTATGGCTATGGCTACACCTTC. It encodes CASSGEGRYGYGYTF.